One and the same sample provided the 2 T cell receptor beta chains below, sequenced in a study of T cell responses to AZD1222 COVID-19 vaccine. Sequencing used immunoSEQ multiplex PCR; TCRdb keeps in-frame clones, though not all of them. The repertoire holds tens of thousands of clones, around 85% seen once, with roughly 20% in the top ten. Sequenced here: peripheral blood, sampled on day 0 of MenACWY control vaccination. The receptors originated from an adult in good health.

The CDR3 is CASSNGWSRDTQYF. The CDR3 nucleotides are TGTGCCAGCAGCAATGGTTGGTCCCGGGATACGCAGTATTTT. This chain connects TRBV7-2 to TRBJ2-3; D gene ambiguous. This CDR3 spans 14 amino acids. Trimming shortened V by 5 bases and J by 6 bases, and 15 bases separated the two germline ends. Germline loops: CDR1 SGHTA, CDR2 FQGNSA.

The V gene is TRBV6-4, the J gene TRBJ2-1; 14 bases line up with TRBD2. The CDR3 contains 19 residues. After removal of 5 bases from V and 2 bases from J, the junction contained 11 bases not matched to a gene. CDR1 MRHNA and CDR2 SNTAGT come from the germline V gene. The CDR3 DNA sequence: TGTGCCAGCAGTTCGGGGACTAGCGGGAGTGGGGGAGCCTACAATGAGCAGTTCTTC. The encoded protein is CASSSGTSGSGGAYNEQFF.